What follows are 15 T cell receptor beta chains derived from one specimen sequenced in a study of patients and donors after allogeneic stem cell transplantation. TCRdb fed the RT-PCR reads into MiXCR, producing one record per CDR3 protein. This sample has about 960,000 distinct CDR3 sequences; more than 15% occur once, and the top ten carry 6%. Sequencing used blood, either unsorted or a sorted T cell fraction (not recorded which). Source of these receptors: a human donor who was either an allogeneic HSCT recipient or a stem cell or donor lymphocyte infusion donor (not recorded which). It is not recorded whose cells these are; they may come from a transplant donor.

CDR3 nucleotides: TGCGCCAGCAGCCAATCGACAGGGTACCCCTCTCGCACCGGGGAGCTGTTTTTT. Its translation is CASSQSTGYPSRTGELFF. The V gene is TRBV4-3, the J gene TRBJ2-2; the match to TRBD1 covers 7 bases. The CDR3 runs to 18 residues. Germline-derived CDR1 and CDR2 are LGHNA and YSLEER. The junction had 13 bases not matched to a gene; V was cut back by 2 bases and J by 4 bases.

The table lists this clonotype with a few counts. The V call is TRBV19, the J call TRBJ1-1, with D possibly being TRBD1 (5 bases). Trimming pared 6 bases from V and 11 bases from J, leaving 16 bases between. The germline V gene encodes CDR1 LNHDA and CDR2 SQIVND (reference sequence). CDR3 length: 12 residues. In nucleotides, the CDR3 is TGTGCCAGTAGCACTGGGACGTTGGGGGCTTTCTTT. Translation gives CASSTGTLGAFF.

This clonotype was found a few times. J is TRBJ1-2 and V is TRBV30; no clear D. The CDR3 has 14 residues. Trimming left V 1 base short and J 1 base short, with 10 bases between. CDR1 GTSNPN and CDR2 SVGIG come from the germline V gene (reference sequence). The CDR3, as DNA: TGTGCCTGGAGTGCCACATCCCATAACTATGGCTACACCTTC. Its translation is CAWSATSHNYGYTF.

This chain uses TRBV6-1 with TRBJ1-3; no clear D. Between the trimmed V and J ends, which lost 6 bases and 0 bases, there was a span of 12 bases. Per germline, CDR1 MNHNS and CDR2 SASEGT. CDR3 length: 15 residues. CDR3 residues: CASRSLVRSGNTIYF. The CDR3 DNA sequence: TGTGCCAGCAGATCACTAGTGCGCTCTGGAAACACCATATATTTT.

The chain has TRBV2 and TRBJ2-6, with a weak D call TRBD2 (5 bases). The CDR3 covers 17 residues. Germline V gene lookup returns CDR1 SNHLY and CDR2 FYNNEI. V was cut by 6 bases and J by 2 bases, with 17 bases left in between. The CDR3 DNA follows: TGTGCCAGCAGGGCTAGCCGTCTAGCTACTGGGGCCAACGTCCTGACTTTC. It codes for CASRASRLATGANVLTF.

The chain is built from TRBV7-3 and TRBJ1-1, with D possibly being TRBD1 (6 bases). The CDR3 totals 12 residues. Germline V gives CDR1 SGHTA, CDR2 FQGTGA. Trimming stripped 0 bases from V and 11 bases from J, with 10 bases between. The CDR3: CASSLTGGQAFF. In DNA, the CDR3 is TGTGCCAGCAGCTTAACAGGGGGTCAGGCTTTCTTT.

This clonotype has just a few counts. The rearrangement joins TRBV6-5 to TRBJ2-7; maybe TRBD1 (6 bases). The CDR3 is made up of 15 amino acids. Per germline, CDR1 MNHEY and CDR2 SVGAGI. Between the trimmed V and J ends, which lost 0 bases and 3 bases, there was a span of 12 bases. CDR3: CASSYSQDSLYEQYF. The CDR3 DNA reads TGTGCCAGCAGTTACTCGCAGGACAGCCTCTACGAGCAGTACTTC.

The chain links TRBV27 to TRBJ1-2; D is unclear. The germline gives CDR1 MNHEY, CDR2 SMNVEV (reference sequence). This CDR3 comprises 17 residues. Trimming took off 2 bases at V and 2 bases at J, with 18 bases between the two ends. Here the CDR3 reads CASSLKSPVGKNYGYTF. The CDR3 DNA reads as TGTGCCAGCAGTTTAAAGTCCCCAGTGGGGAAAAACTATGGCTACACCTTC.

The V gene is TRBV7-9, the J gene TRBJ2-5; TRBD1 matches at 7 bases. The CDR3 has 12 residues. Looked up from germline, CDR1 is SEHNR and CDR2 is FQNEAQ (reference sequence). J gave up 5 bases and V 10 bases, and 7 bases lay outside the gene matches. The CDR3 loop reads CATEQGTETQYF. The CDR3 DNA reads as TGTGCCACTGAACAGGGGACGGAGACCCAGTACTTC.

The chain is built from TRBV3-1 and TRBJ2-1, with 7 bases lining up with TRBD2. The CDR3 length is 17 residues. With 1 base clipped from V and 2 bases from J, the junction kept 8 bases outside the gene matches. Per the germline V gene, CDR1 is LGHDT and CDR2 is YNNKEL (reference sequence). The CDR3 coding sequence is TGTGCCAGCAGCCAAGGAGCGTTCGGGAGGCCCTACAATGAGCAGTTCTTC. Translating it yields CASSQGAFGRPYNEQFF.

The V call is TRBV7-2, the J call TRBJ2-4; D uncertain. The ends were cut back, 3 bases at V and 0 bases at J, with 15 bases in the middle. Per the germline V gene, CDR1 is SGHTA and CDR2 is FQGNSA. The CDR3 has 17 amino acids. The CDR3 DNA reads as TGTGCCAGCAGCTTCCGGGCCACTCAGATAGCCAAAAACATTCAGTACTTC. It translates to CASSFRATQIAKNIQYF.

This clonotype was counted only a few times. This chain connects TRBV6-1 to TRBJ2-1; tentative D call: TRBD1 (5 bases). Germline CDR1 MNHNS, CDR2 SASEGT. V lost 8 bases and J lost 5, with 16 bases in between. This CDR3 has 14 amino acids. The CDR3 region is CASGDPRVHNEQFF. The CDR3 nucleotides are TGTGCCAGCGGAGACCCCAGGGTGCACAATGAGCAGTTCTTC.

The table lists this clonotype with a few counts. The V and J genes are TRBV12-3 or TRBV12-4 and TRBJ2-3; 7 nucleotides line up with TRBD1. The CDR3 extends over 15 amino acids. V shed 6 bases and J 2 bases; nucleotides not matched to a gene: 8. CDR3 region: CASRVGQKSTDTQYF. CDR3 sequence (DNA): TGTGCCAGCAGGGTGGGACAGAAATCCACAGATACGCAGTATTTT.

The CDR3 sequence is CSAAGPQETQYF. CDR3 bases: TGCAGCGCAGCGGGGCCCCAAGAGACCCAGTACTTC. V and J are TRBV29-1 and TRBJ2-5; TRBD2 matches 7 bases. J lost 1 base, V lost 7 bases, and 3 bases had no gene match. Germline values: CDR1 SQVTM, CDR2 ANQGSEA. CDR3 size: 12 residues. Full variable domain (missing parts from reference TRBV29-1 and TRBJ2-5): SAVISQKPSRDICQRGTSLTIQCQVDSQVTMMFWYRQQPGQSLTLIATANQGSEATYESGFVIDKFPISRPNLTFSTLTVSNMSPEDSSIYLCSAAGPQETQYFGPGTRLLVL.

There are many counts of this clonotype. The V and J genes are TRBV12-3 or TRBV12-4 and TRBJ2-2; TRBD2 agrees at 8 bases. After removal of 10 bases from V and 0 bases from J, the junction contained 4 bases not matched to a gene. The CDR3 has 14 residues. The CDR3 sequence is CAIPGGTNTGELFF. CDR3 coding DNA: TGTGCCATCCCGGGGGGGACGAACACCGGGGAGCTGTTTTTT.